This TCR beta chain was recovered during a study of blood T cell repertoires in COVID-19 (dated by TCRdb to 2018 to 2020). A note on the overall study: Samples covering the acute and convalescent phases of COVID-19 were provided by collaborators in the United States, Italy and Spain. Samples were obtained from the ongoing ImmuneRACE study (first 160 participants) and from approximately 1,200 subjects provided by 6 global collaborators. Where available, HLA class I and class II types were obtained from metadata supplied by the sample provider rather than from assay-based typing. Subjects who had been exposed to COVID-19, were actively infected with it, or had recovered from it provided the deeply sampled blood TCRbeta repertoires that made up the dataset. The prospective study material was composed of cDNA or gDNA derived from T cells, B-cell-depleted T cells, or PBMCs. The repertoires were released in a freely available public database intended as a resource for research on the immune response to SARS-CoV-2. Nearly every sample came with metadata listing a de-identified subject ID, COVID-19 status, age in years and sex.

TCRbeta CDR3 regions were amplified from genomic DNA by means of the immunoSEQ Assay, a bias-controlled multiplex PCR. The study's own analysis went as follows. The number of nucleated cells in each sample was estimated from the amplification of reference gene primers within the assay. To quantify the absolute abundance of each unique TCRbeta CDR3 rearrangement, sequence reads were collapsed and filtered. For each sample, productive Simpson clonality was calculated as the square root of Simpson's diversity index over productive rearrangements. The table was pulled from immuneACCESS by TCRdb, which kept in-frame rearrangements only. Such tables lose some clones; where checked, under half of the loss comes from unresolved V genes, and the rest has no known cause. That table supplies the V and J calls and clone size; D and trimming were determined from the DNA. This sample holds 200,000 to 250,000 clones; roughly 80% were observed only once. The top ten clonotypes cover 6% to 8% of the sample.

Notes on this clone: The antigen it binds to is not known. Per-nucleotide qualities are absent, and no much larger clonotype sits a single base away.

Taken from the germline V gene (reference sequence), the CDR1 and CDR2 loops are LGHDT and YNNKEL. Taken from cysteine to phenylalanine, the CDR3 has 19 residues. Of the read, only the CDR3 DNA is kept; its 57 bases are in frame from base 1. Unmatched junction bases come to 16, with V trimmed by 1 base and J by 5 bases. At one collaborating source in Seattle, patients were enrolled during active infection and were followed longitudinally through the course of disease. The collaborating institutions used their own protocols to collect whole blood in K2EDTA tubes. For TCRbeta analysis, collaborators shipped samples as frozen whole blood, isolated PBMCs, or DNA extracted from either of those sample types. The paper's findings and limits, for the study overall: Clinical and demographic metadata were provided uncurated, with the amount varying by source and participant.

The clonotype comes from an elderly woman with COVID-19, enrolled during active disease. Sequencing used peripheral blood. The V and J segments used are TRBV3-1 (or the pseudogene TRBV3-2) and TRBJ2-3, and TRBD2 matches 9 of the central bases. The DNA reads TGTGCCAGCAGCCAAGTCTCGCCCTTGGGCGGGGGGGCTGGAGATACGCAGTATTTT. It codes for CASSQVSPLGGGAGDTQYF.